Included here is one T cell receptor beta chain sequence, with context. Unmatched junction bases numbered 11, after V lost 1 base and J lost 10 bases. CDR3 length: 15 residues. Germline V gene sequence: CDR1 LNHNV, CDR2 YYDKDF (reference sequence). The repertoire was sequenced with immunoSEQ multiplex PCR; TCRdb's copy has only in-frame clones and lacks some. The sample lists about 56,000 clones; 89% were seen once. These data originate in a study of blood T cell repertoires in COVID-19. The TCR comes from a human donor in a cohort sampled during active COVID-19. The sequencing sample was made of peripheral blood. The chain joins TRBV15 to TRBJ2-3; TRBD1 agrees at 7 bases. The chain's CDR3 is CATSRATTGDEAQYF. Written as DNA, the CDR3 is TGTGCCACCAGCAGAGCCACCACAGGGGATGAGGCGCAGTATTTT.